This TCR beta chain stems from a study of regulatory T cells in long-lasting Graves disease. This clonotype came up many times. Its target is not known. Arm-PCR of CDR3 regions and iRepertoire HTBI primers were the basis on which TCR beta libraries were built. TCRdb re-called the multiplex PCR reads through MiXCR, storing one row per CDR3 protein. The sample has 400,000 to 500,000 distinct CDR3 sequences, roughly 21% seen once; the top ten hold around 15%. Time point specified: persistent/refractory GD, antithyroid drugs over 5 years with positive TRAb. Generation of the TCR library employed RNA extracted from PBMCs. EDTA tubes held approximately 10 milliliters of peripheral blood from each patient. Germline CDR1 SGHTA, CDR2 FQGNSA. The CDR3 is 16 amino acids. Between the trimmed V and J ends, which lost 3 bases and 11 bases, there was a span of 25 bases. The study's findings and limits: Authors noted too few samples as a limitation.

V and J are TRBV7-2 and TRBJ1-2; D call uncertain. The receptor was isolated from a female donor with Graves disease. This specimen consisted of peripheral blood mononuclear cells (PBMCs), obtained when the disease was refractory, from a patient treated with antithyroid drugs. CDR3 protein: CASSFLGFGPSMEYTF. The CDR3 DNA follows: TGTGCCAGCAGCTTTCTAGGCTTCGGGCCGTCGATGGAATACACCTTC. The variable domain in full, completed from reference TRBV7-2 and TRBJ1-2, reads GAGVSQSPSNKVTEKGKDVELRCDPISGHTALYWYRQSLGQGLEFLIYFQGNSAPDKSGLPSDRFSAERTGGSVSTLTIQRTQQEDSAVYLCASSFLGFGPSMEYTFGSGTRLTVV.